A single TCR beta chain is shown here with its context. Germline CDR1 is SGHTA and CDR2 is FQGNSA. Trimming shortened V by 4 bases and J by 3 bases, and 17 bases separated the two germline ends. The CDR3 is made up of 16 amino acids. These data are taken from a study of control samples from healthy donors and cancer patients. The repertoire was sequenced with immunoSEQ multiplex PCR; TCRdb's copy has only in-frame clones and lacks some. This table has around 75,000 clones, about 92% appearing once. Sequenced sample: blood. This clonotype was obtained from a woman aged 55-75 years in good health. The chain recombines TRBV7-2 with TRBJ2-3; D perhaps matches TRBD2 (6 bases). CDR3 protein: CASSSHSGSGTDTQYF. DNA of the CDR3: TGTGCCAGCAGCTCCCATTCCGGGAGCGGGACAGATACGCAGTATTTT.